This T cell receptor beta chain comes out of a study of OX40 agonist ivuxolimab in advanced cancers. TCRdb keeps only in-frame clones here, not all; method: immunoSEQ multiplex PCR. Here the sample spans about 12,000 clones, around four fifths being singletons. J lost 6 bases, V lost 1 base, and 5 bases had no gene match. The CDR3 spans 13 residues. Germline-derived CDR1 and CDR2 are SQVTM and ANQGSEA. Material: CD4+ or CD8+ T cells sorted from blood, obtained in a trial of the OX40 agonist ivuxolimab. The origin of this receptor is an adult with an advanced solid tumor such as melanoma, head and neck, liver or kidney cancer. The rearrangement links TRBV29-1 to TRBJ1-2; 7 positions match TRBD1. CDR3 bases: TGCAGCGTTGAAGGGGCCAGGGGGAATGGCTACACCTTC. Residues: CSVEGARGNGYTF.